This T cell receptor beta chain stems from a study of cytotoxic CD8 clonotypes in ibrutinib-treated CLL. TCRdb keeps only in-frame clones here, not all; method: immunoSEQ multiplex PCR. The table records around 200,000 clones, about four fifths of them present only once. V was shortened by 8 bases and J by 0 bases, with 13 bases between the two germline ends. CDR1 SNHLY and CDR2 FYNNEI come from the germline V gene. This CDR3 spans 15 amino acids. Sequences were derived from PBMCs, sampled after 12 months of ibrutinib treatment. V usage is TRBV2 and J usage is TRBJ2-2, with D maybe TRBD1 (6 bases). The source is a human donor with chronic lymphocytic leukemia. CDR3 nucleotide sequence: TGTGCCAGCCGCAGAGAGGGGGCGAACACCGGGGAGCTGTTTTTT. Amino acids: CASRREGANTGELFF.